This T cell receptor (beta chain) was observed in a study of Graves' ophthalmopathy and Graves' hyperthyroidism. Recruitment covered hyperthyroidism patients aged 18 to 65 whose new diagnosis was of under 2 months' duration. For repertoire sequencing, the TCR beta CDR3 regions were amplified from RNA transcripts. HTBI-primed RT-PCR formed the first round, and a multiplex PCR formed the second. TCRdb reanalysed the multiplex PCR reads using MiXCR and keeps one entry per CDR3 protein. The table shows 400,000 to 450,000 distinct CDR3 sequences, with around 21% occurring only once. CDR3 length: 20 residues. Losses at the gene ends were 3 bases for V and 0 bases for J; bases not matched to a gene: 14. This clonotype has at least ten counts.

The sequenced material came from peripheral blood. This chain joins TRBV12-3 or TRBV12-4 and TRBJ2-5; the match to TRBD2 covers 12 bases. This clonotype was sampled from a woman aged 18 to 35 with stable Graves' hyperthyroidism. The CDR3 loop reads CASSFAVRGLAGKYQETQYF. The DNA for the CDR3 is TGTGCCAGCAGTTTCGCCGTCCGAGGACTAGCGGGGAAGTACCAAGAGACCCAGTACTTC.